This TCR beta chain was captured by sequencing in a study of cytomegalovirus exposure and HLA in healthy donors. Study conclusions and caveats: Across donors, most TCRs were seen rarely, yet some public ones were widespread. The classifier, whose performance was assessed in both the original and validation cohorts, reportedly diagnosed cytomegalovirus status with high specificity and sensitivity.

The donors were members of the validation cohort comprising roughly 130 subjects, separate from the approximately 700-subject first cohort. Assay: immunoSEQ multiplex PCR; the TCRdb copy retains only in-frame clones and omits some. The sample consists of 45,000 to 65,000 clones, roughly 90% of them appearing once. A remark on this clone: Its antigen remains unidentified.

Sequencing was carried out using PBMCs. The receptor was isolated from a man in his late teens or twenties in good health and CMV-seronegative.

The CDR3 DNA sequence: TGTGCCAGCAGTTACGACAGGGGGCACGACGAGCAGTACTTC. Translation gives CASSYDRGHDEQYF. The chain links TRBV6-5 to TRBJ2-7; TRBD1 agrees at 10 bases. Germline V gene data show CDR1 as MNHEY and CDR2 as SVGAGI. The CDR3 length is 14 residues. V dropped 2 bases and J dropped 5; count of bases not matched to a gene: 3.